This T cell receptor (beta chain) was observed in a study of identical twins. Via MiXCR, TCRdb re-called the 5' RACE reads, giving one row per CDR3 protein. Of about 890,000 distinct CDR3 sequences listed, about 12% are singletons. This clonotype was recorded at least ten times. Losses at the gene ends were 6 bases for V and 1 base for J; bases not matched to a gene: 6. The CDR3 contains 16 residues. This sample was also put to use in a study of yellow fever vaccine responses in identical twins.

The source is a woman aged 18-35 years in good health. The chain employs TRBV12-3 or TRBV12-4 and TRBJ2-2, with 9 bases that match TRBD2. The sample comprised PBMCs. The CDR3 is CASRTLAGRNTGELFF. The CDR3 nucleotides are TGTGCCAGCAGAACCCTAGCGGGAAGGAACACCGGGGAGCTGTTTTTT.